This T cell receptor (beta chain) was observed in a study of spatial heterogeneity in lung cancer. This clonotype qualifies as medium-sized. What it binds is unknown. The CDR3 spans 18 residues. Germline trimming cut 3 bases from V and 2 bases from J; bases unmatched to any gene: 14. Per germline, CDR1 DFQATT and CDR2 SNEGSKA (reference sequence). General observations from the study: Higher tumor mutation counts went along with higher counts of expanded intratumoral alpha and beta TCRs.

TCRdb re-called the 5' RACE reads with MiXCR, one entry per CDR3 protein. The sample carries roughly 9,700 distinct CDR3 sequences, 8.7% recorded once. Time point noted: sample taken at primary tumor resection. The sample in question was lung tumor tissue, obtained at surgery. This TCR was sampled from a female donor with early-stage non-small cell lung cancer. The V gene is TRBV20-1, the J gene TRBJ2-7, with 12 bases lining up with TRBD2. The chain's CDR3 is CSASDLAGGPSSPYEQYF. The CDR3 bases are TGCAGTGCTAGTGATCTAGCGGGGGGGCCGTCTTCTCCCTACGAGCAGTACTTC.